The clone carrying this T cell receptor beta chain showed up just a few times. What it recognizes is unknown. This entry is derived from a study of cytomegalovirus exposure and HLA in healthy donors. Study-level results: Immune exposure was documented only through CMV serostatus. The study designated 150 to 200 TCR beta chains cytomegalovirus-associated. After further analysis at a later stage, roughly 15,000 TCR beta sequences were associated with HLA alleles at 0.05 false discovery rate.

Germline CDR1 is MNHNY and CDR2 is SVGAGI (reference sequence). Trimming pared 2 bases from V and 7 bases from J, leaving 9 bases between. This CDR3 is built from 13 residues. Primers included in the PCR were 60 Vbeta and 13 Jbeta primers. Here immunoSEQ multiplex PCR was the method, and the copy in TCRdb shows in-frame clones only, minus some. The repertoire has approximately 150,000 clones, around 78% of them found once; the top ten carry around 6.6%. V gene TRBV6-6 combines with J gene TRBJ1-5; D call uncertain. The sequenced sample consisted of PBMCs. This receptor was obtained from a woman aged 40 to 50 in good health and CMV-seropositive. Here the CDR3 DNA reads TGTGCCAGCAGTTACGGGCCCAGACAGCCCCAGCATTTT. As protein: CASSYGPRQPQHF.